These 25 T cell receptor beta chains were sequenced from one sample in a study of cytomegalovirus exposure and HLA in healthy donors. Use of 60 Vbeta and 13 Jbeta primers characterized the PCR. Profiling relied on immunoSEQ multiplex PCR, and the TCRdb table lists in-frame clones only, not all of them. The sample yields over 95,000 clones, over 75% seen once. Sequencing was performed on PBMCs. Receptors originate from a man aged 40-49 years in good health and CMV-seronegative.

This chain uses TRBV19 with TRBJ1-2; possible D gene TRBD1, 6 bases. The V end lost 5 bases, the J end lost 3 bases, and 19 bases lay between the germline ends. The germline CDR1 and CDR2 sequences are LNHDA and SQIVND (reference sequence). The CDR3 consists of 16 residues. CDR3 sequence: CASSGSLWDTYYGYTF. The DNA of the CDR3 is TGTGCCAGTAGTGGGTCCTTATGGGACACCTACTATGGCTACACCTTC.

This clone has a handful of counts. The chain carries TRBV4-2 and TRBJ2-1, with 10 bases that match TRBD2. This CDR3 contains 16 residues. Germline loops: CDR1 LGHNA, CDR2 YNFKEQ. Trimming removed 0 bases from V and 2 bases from J; junction bases left unmatched: 1. The CDR3 region is CASSQDGTSAYNEQFF. CDR3 sequence (DNA): TGTGCCAGCAGCCAAGATGGGACTAGCGCCTACAATGAGCAGTTCTTC.

The V gene is TRBV5-1, the J gene TRBJ2-7, with 8 positions matching TRBD1. V shed 3 bases, J shed 5 bases, and the junction held 7 bases outside the gene matches. This CDR3 region has 14 residues. From germline, CDR1 is SGHRS and CDR2 YFSETQ. CDR3 loop: CASSSGTGIDEQYF. For the CDR3, the DNA is TGCGCCAGCAGCTCCGGGACAGGCATCGACGAGCAGTACTTC.

The chain carries TRBV2 and TRBJ1-4; D call uncertain. The CDR3 has 12 residues. Germline CDR1 and CDR2: SNHLY and FYNNEI. V shed 8 bases and J shed 3 bases, with 7 bases lying between them. As DNA, the CDR3 is TGTGCCAGCGCGCACCCTAATGAAAAACTGTTTTTT. This encodes CASAHPNEKLFF.

CDR3 nucleotides: TGCGCCAGCAGTGAGTGGCTAGCGGGAGACGAGCAGTACTTC. As protein: CASSEWLAGDEQYF. V usage is TRBV10-2 and J usage is TRBJ2-7, with TRBD2 identical over 10 bases. The CDR3 is 14 residues long. Looked up from germline, CDR1 is WSHSY and CDR2 is SAAADI. With 1 base clipped from V and 5 bases from J, the junction kept 2 bases outside the gene matches.

This clone was counted a few times. The chain recombines TRBV2 with TRBJ2-2; 12 bases agree with TRBD1. With V trimmed by 4 bases and J by 5 bases, 2 bases remained unmatched. Germline assignment: CDR1 SNHLY and CDR2 FYNNEI. This CDR3 contains 15 residues. The chain's CDR3 is CASSGDRGPTGELFF. Here the CDR3 DNA reads TGTGCCAGCAGTGGGGACAGGGGGCCGACCGGGGAGCTGTTTTTT.

The rearrangement uses TRBV2 and TRBJ2-1, with TRBD1 as a possible D gene (6 bases). CDR1 is SNHLY and CDR2 is FYNNEI in the germline V gene. Trimming pared 4 bases from V and 9 bases from J, leaving 7 bases between. This CDR3 is built from 11 residues. The CDR3 reads CASSGTAEQFF. The CDR3 DNA follows: TGTGCCAGCAGTGGGACAGCTGAGCAGTTCTTC.

The rearrangement joins TRBV10-3 to TRBJ2-7, with TRBD2 matching 9 bases. The ends lost 11 bases at V and 0 bases at J; junction bases unmatched: 11. CDR3 length: 15 residues. CDR1 ENHRY and CDR2 SYGVKD come from the germline V gene. CDR3 nucleotides: TGTGCCTCCTCGGGGACTAGCTACAGCTCCTACGAGCAGTACTTC. Translated: CASSGTSYSSYEQYF.

J is TRBJ2-3 and V is TRBV5-5, with TRBD1 matching over 7 bases. The CDR3 sequence is 17 residues long. J gave up 2 bases and V 4 bases, and 13 bases lay outside the gene matches. CDR1 and CDR2 (germline): SGHKS, YYEKEE (reference sequence). The CDR3 region is CASSAKTGTVLTDTQYF. The CDR3, as DNA: TGTGCCAGCAGCGCGAAGACCGGGACAGTTCTCACAGATACGCAGTATTTT.

The gene calls are TRBV7-2 and TRBJ2-5; 7 bases align to TRBD2. The V gene's germline CDR1 is SGHTA and CDR2 FQGNSA. The CDR3 extends over 17 amino acids. The ends lost 0 bases at V and 7 bases at J; junction bases unmatched: 14. CDR3 coding DNA: TGTGCCAGCAGCTTAGCGCTCCAGACTAGCTCCGACGCGACCCAGTACTTC. Translation: CASSLALQTSSDATQYF. The full variable domain, completed using reference TRBV7-2 and TRBJ2-5, is GAGVSQSPSNKVTEKGKDVELRCDPISGHTALYWYRQSLGQGLEFLIYFQGNSAPDKSGLPSDRFSAERTGGSVSTLTIQRTQQEDSAVYLCASSLALQTSSDATQYFGPGTRLLVL.

This clone was found many times. The V and J genes are TRBV2 and TRBJ1-6; D might be TRBD1 (5 bases). Trimming took off 3 bases at V and 8 bases at J, with 17 bases between the two ends. Germline V gene data show CDR1 as SNHLY and CDR2 as FYNNEI. The CDR3 runs 16 residues. The CDR3: CASSELRREGHSPLHF. The DNA for the CDR3 is TGTGCCAGCAGTGAGCTTAGACGGGAGGGACATTCACCCCTCCACTTT.

The V and J genes are TRBV4-1 and TRBJ2-7, with TRBD2 matching 8 bases. This CDR3 is built from 15 residues. The junction had 8 bases not matched to a gene; V was cut back by 5 bases and J by 2 bases. Germline CDR1 reads MGHRA; CDR2 reads YSYEKL. As DNA, the CDR3 is TGCGCCAGCAGCTACCGTAGCGGGACGACCTACGAGCAGTACTTC. Protein sequence: CASSYRSGTTYEQYF.

This chain connects TRBV21-1 to TRBJ1-3; TRBD1, the table's D call, was not compared with the DNA. TRBV21-1 is classified as a pseudogene. The CDR3 has 13 amino acids. The CDR3 is CASSRRQENTIYF. CDR3 DNA sequence: TGTGCCAGCAGCAGACGCCAGGAAAACACCATATATTTT.

V and J are TRBV5-1 and TRBJ2-2; D possibly corresponds to TRBD1 (6 bases). The germline CDR1 and CDR2 sequences are SGHRS and YFSETQ. CDR3 length: 14 residues. Trimming removed 4 bases from V and 6 bases from J, with 13 bases in between. The CDR3 DNA reads TGCGCCAGCAGCGATCAACAGGGAGCCGGGGAGCTGTTTTTT. Protein product: CASSDQQGAGELFF. The variable domain in full, completed from reference TRBV5-1 and TRBJ2-2, reads KAGVTQTPRYLIKTRGQQVTLSCSPISGHRSVSWYQQTPGQGLQFLFEYFSETQRNKGNFPGRFSGRQFSNSRSEMNVSTLELGDSALYLCASSDQQGAGELFFGEGSRLTVL.

This chain links TRBV10-3 with TRBJ1-1, with 7 bases lining up with TRBD1. Unmatched junction bases numbered 12, after V lost 4 bases and J lost 4 bases. The CDR3 loop spans 16 amino acids. Germline V gene data show CDR1 as ENHRY and CDR2 as SYGVKD. The CDR3 coding sequence is TGTGCCATCAGTGTGCAGGGGGGCGCGATATCCACTGAAGCTTTCTTT. Its protein product is CAISVQGGAISTEAFF.

This chain connects TRBV28 to TRBJ2-7, with 10 positions matching TRBD1. With V trimmed by 6 bases and J by 2 bases, 7 bases remained unmatched. This CDR3 is 15 amino acids long. In germline, CDR1 is MDHEN, CDR2 SYDVKM. The CDR3 DNA sequence: TGTGCCAGCAGCCTCCCGGGACAGGGGACCTACGAGCAGTACTTC. It is translated as CASSLPGQGTYEQYF.

The chain combines TRBV7-9 with TRBJ2-7; D is ambiguous. This CDR3 comprises 12 residues. Between the trimmed V and J ends, which lost 5 bases and 5 bases, there was a span of 10 bases. Germline values: CDR1 SEHNR, CDR2 FQNEAQ (reference sequence). The CDR3, as DNA: TGTGCCAGCAGCCCCTCGAGCCACGAGCAGTACTTC. It yields the protein CASSPSSHEQYF.

The chain combines TRBV6-1 with TRBJ1-1; 8 nucleotides line up with TRBD1. V lost 6 bases and J lost 4; bases outside the gene matches: 4. The CDR3 has 13 amino acids. Germline V CDR1 and CDR2: MNHNS, SASEGT. The CDR3 loop is CASRDREGTEAFF. Written as DNA, the CDR3 is TGTGCCAGCAGGGACAGGGAGGGCACTGAAGCTTTCTTT.

This clone was recorded once. The chain is built from TRBV19 and TRBJ1-6; D is unresolved. The CDR3 is 14 residues long. V was pared by 7 bases and J by 9 bases, with 16 bases between. Germline assignment: CDR1 LNHDA and CDR2 SQIVND (reference sequence). This CDR3 reads CASKIPRNGSPLHF. The CDR3 DNA follows: TGTGCCAGTAAGATTCCGCGTAATGGTTCACCCCTCCACTTT.

The V and J genes are TRBV6-6 and TRBJ2-1; the match to TRBD2 covers 11 bases. This CDR3 contains 15 residues. V shed 6 bases and J 8 bases; nucleotides not matched to a gene: 9. CDR1 is MNHNY, CDR2 SVGAGI, per germline (reference sequence). The CDR3 reads CASRDSGGAMYEQFF. The DNA for the CDR3 is TGTGCCAGCAGGGATAGCGGGGGGGCCATGTATGAGCAGTTCTTC.

CDR3 sequence (DNA): TGTGCCAGAGGGGAGGTGAGGAACACTGAAGCTTTCTTT. This sequence encodes CARGEVRNTEAFF. V usage is TRBV7-9 and J usage is TRBJ1-1, with D perhaps matching TRBD1 (5 bases). With 9 bases removed from V and 1 base from J, the gap between germline ends came to 12 bases. CDR1 is SEHNR, CDR2 FQNEAQ, per germline (reference sequence). This CDR3 is built from 13 residues.

The chain has TRBV10-1 and TRBJ2-3, with TRBD1 as a possible D gene (5 bases). Germline values: CDR1 WNHNN, CDR2 SYGVQD (reference sequence). Trimming took off 6 bases at V and 2 bases at J, with 9 bases between the two ends. The CDR3 is 13 amino acids. The CDR3 is CASSRQLTDTQYF. CDR3 sequence (DNA): TGCGCCAGCAGCAGACAGCTCACAGATACGCAGTATTTT.

The V and J genes are TRBV7-8 and TRBJ2-6, with 11 bases aligning to TRBD1. The V segment lost 5 bases and the J segment 0 bases; nucleotides outside the gene matches: 6. The length of the CDR3 is 18 residues. Germline V gene data show CDR1 as SGHVS and CDR2 as FQNEAQ. The CDR3 DNA reads TGTGCCAGCAGCCGGGACAGGGGGGGCCTCTCTGGGGCCAACGTCCTGACTTTC. Its protein is CASSRDRGGLSGANVLTF.

This clone was counted once. This sequence joins TRBV6-4 and TRBJ2-7; 12 bases align to TRBD2. The CDR3 totals 17 residues. Germline assignment: CDR1 MRHNA and CDR2 SNTAGT. V dropped 0 bases and J dropped 5; count of bases not matched to a gene: 8. The CDR3 region has the DNA TGTGCCAGCAGTGACTCGGGGACTAGCGGGCCTTTCGACGAGCAGTACTTC. This gives the protein CASSDSGTSGPFDEQYF.

The chain links TRBV7-3 to TRBJ1-1, with 7 positions matching TRBD1. The V and J ends lost 5 bases and 5 bases, in that order; junction bases with no gene match: 11. The V gene's germline CDR1 is SGHTA and CDR2 FQGTGA. The CDR3 consists of 15 residues. Here the CDR3 reads CASSKGAGGRTEAFF. For the CDR3, the DNA is TGTGCCAGCAGCAAGGGGGCAGGGGGAAGGACTGAAGCTTTCTTT.